These 7 T cell receptor beta chains were sequenced from one sample in a study of Ad26.COV2.S vaccination and SARS-CoV-2 variants. Treatment in this sample: roughly 18 received Ad26.COV2.S at low or high dose, single or two shots; 5 received placebo; per-sample allocation not given. The study sampled participants on day 63 after the first vaccine or placebo injection. Only in-frame clones appear in the TCRdb table, and some are missing; sequencing was by immunoSEQ multiplex PCR. The table shows about 250,000 clones, with around 87% occurring only once. This sample comprised peripheral blood, obtained in a trial of Ad26.COV2.S vaccine versus placebo. These receptors were taken from a person aged 18-60 years who received the Ad26.COV2.S COVID-19 vaccine or a placebo.

CDR3 amino acids: CASSRDRVISPLHF. In DNA, the CDR3 is TGTGCCAGCAGCCGCGACAGGGTAATTTCACCCCTCCACTTT. The rearrangement uses TRBV5-4 and TRBJ1-6, with 7 bases that match TRBD1. This CDR3 has 14 residues. J was trimmed by 9 bases and V by 4 bases; bases with no gene match: 7. CDR1 SGHNT and CDR2 YYREEE come from the germline V gene (reference sequence).

The CDR3 is CATNPAGGDTEAFF. The CDR3 nucleotides read TGTGCCACTAACCCCGCAGGGGGCGACACTGAAGCTTTCTTT. The chain is built from TRBV5-4 and TRBJ1-1; TRBD1 matches 8 bases. Germline V lookup: CDR1 SGHNT, CDR2 YYREEE (reference sequence). The CDR3 length is 14 residues. The junction had 10 bases not matched to a gene; V was cut back by 9 bases and J by 3 bases.

The rearrangement links TRBV3-1 (or the pseudogene TRBV3-2) to TRBJ1-2; D is ambiguous. CDR3 length equals 11 residues. Trimming left V 4 bases short and J 1 base short, with 1 base between. Per germline, CDR1 LGHDT and CDR2 YNNKEL (reference sequence). CDR3 residues: CASSLNYGYTF. The DNA for the CDR3 is TGTGCCAGCAGCCTTAACTATGGCTACACCTTC.

This chain links TRBV6-2 or TRBV6-3 with TRBJ1-2; D is unresolved. This CDR3 contains 12 residues. V lost 4 bases and J lost 2, with 5 bases in between. Germline CDR1 is MNHEY and CDR2 is SVGEGT. The CDR3 loop reads CASSSGNYGYTF. DNA of the CDR3: TGTGCCAGCAGTTCTGGAAACTATGGCTACACCTTC.

V gene TRBV7-9 combines with J gene TRBJ1-5; the D is unclear. V lost 2 bases and J lost 4, with 12 bases in between. The germline gives CDR1 SEHNR, CDR2 FQNEAQ (reference sequence). This CDR3 contains 15 residues. The CDR3 protein is CASSLSWQENQPQHF. CDR3 bases: TGTGCCAGCAGCTTAAGTTGGCAGGAGAATCAGCCCCAGCATTTT.

The chain uses TRBV27 and TRBJ1-1; D remains ambiguous. The V gene's germline CDR1 is MNHEY and CDR2 SMNVEV (reference sequence). This CDR3 region has 14 residues. V lost 2 bases, J lost 4 bases, and 11 bases lay in between. Here the CDR3 DNA reads TGTGCCAGCAGTTTAGAAGGTTCCTCCACTGAAGCTTTCTTT. Protein sequence: CASSLEGSSTEAFF.

The chain is built from TRBV6-2 or TRBV6-3 and TRBJ2-3; 14 nucleotides line up with TRBD2. The trim removed 2 bases at V and 0 bases at J, leaving 1 base unmatched. This CDR3 is built from 17 residues. Germline loops: CDR1 MNHEY, CDR2 SVGEGT. The CDR3 reads CASSYGTSGSSTDTQYF. CDR3 coding DNA: TGTGCCAGCAGTTACGGGACTAGCGGGAGTAGCACAGATACGCAGTATTTT.